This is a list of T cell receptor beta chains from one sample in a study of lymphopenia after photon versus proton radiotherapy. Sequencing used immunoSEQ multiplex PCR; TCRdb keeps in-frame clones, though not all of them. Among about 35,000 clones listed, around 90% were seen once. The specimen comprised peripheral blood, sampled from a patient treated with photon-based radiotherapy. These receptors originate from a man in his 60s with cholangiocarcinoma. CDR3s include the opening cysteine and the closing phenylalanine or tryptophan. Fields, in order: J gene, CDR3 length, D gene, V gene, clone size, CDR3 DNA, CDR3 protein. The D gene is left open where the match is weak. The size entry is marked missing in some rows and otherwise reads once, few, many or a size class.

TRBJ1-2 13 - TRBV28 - TGTGCCAGCAGTTTTCCGGGGGCTTATGGCTACACCTTC CASSFPGAYGYTF
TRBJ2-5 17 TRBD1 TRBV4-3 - TGCGCCAGCAGCCAAACCTTTACAGGGGTCGGGCAAGAGACCCAGTACTTC CASSQTFTGVGQETQYF
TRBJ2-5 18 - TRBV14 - TGTGCCAGCAGTGAACACTTTACAGGGACGTTTAGGCAAGAGACCCAGTACTTC CASSEHFTGTFRQETQYF
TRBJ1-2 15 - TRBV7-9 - TGTGCCAGCAGCTCCGGGACCATTCTGTGGGATGGCTACACCTTC CASSSGTILWDGYTF
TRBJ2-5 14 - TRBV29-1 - TGCAGCTCAACGGTCGGGGCAAAGGGAGAGACCCAGTACTTC CSSTVGAKGETQYF
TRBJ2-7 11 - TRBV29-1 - TGCAGCGTTGAGGAGGGTCACGAGCAGTACTTC CSVEEGHEQYF
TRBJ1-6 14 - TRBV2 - TGTGCCAGCAGTGAATTGTCAGGGGATTCACCCCTCCACTTT CASSELSGDSPLHF
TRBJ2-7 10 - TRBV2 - TGTGCCAGCAGAGATTACGAGCAGTACTTC CASRDYEQYF
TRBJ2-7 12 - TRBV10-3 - TGTGCCATCAGTGAGCAGTCCTACGAGCAGTACTTC CAISEQSYEQYF
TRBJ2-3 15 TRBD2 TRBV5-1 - TGCGCCAGCAGCTTGGGAGCGGGAGTGGCAGATACGCAGTATTTT CASSLGAGVADTQYF
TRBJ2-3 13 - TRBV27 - TGTGCCAGCAGTTTAGAGCCCCGCTTGGGCAGACATTTT CASSLEPRLGRHF
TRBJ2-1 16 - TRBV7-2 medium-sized TGTGCCAGCAGCTCGTCAGCTGATAGCTCCTACAATGAGCAGTTCTTC CASSSSADSSYNEQFF
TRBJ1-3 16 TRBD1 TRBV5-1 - TGCGCCAGCAGCTTAGGACAGGGACACTCTGGAAACACCATATATTTT CASSLGQGHSGNTIYF
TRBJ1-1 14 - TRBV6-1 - TGTGCCAGCAGTTCGCTTGGGTCACTAACTGAAGCTTTCTTT CASSSLGSLTEAFF
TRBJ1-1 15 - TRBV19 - TGTGCCAGTAGTATATATAGAGGGATGAACACTGAAGCTTTCTTT CASSIYRGMNTEAFF
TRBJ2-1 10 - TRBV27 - TGTGCCAGCAGACGCAATGAGCAGTTCTTC CASRRNEQFF
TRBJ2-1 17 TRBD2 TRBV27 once TGTGCCAGCAGTTTATCCCCGGGACTAGCGGGAGCAGACGAGCAGTTCTTC CASSLSPGLAGADEQFF
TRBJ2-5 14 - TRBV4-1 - TGCGCCAGCAGCCAAGTCGAACTTGGGGAGACCCAGTACTTC CASSQVELGETQYF
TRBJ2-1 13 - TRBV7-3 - TGTGCCAGCAGCTTAGGAAAGAACAATGAGCAGTTCTTC CASSLGKNNEQFF
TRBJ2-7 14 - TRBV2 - TGTGCCAGCAGTGTAGGAGGGGGTAGGTACGAGCAGTACTTC CASSVGGGRYEQYF
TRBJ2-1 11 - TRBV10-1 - TGCGCCAGCAGTAACGATGGTGAGCAGTTCTTC CASSNDGEQFF
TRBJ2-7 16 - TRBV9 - TGTGCCAGCAGCGTAGCTCGGACAGCCTCAACCTACGAGCAGTACTTC CASSVARTASTYEQYF
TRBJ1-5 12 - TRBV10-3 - TGTGCCATCAGTGGAGTTAATCAGCCCCAGCATTTT CAISGVNQPQHF
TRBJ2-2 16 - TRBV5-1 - TGCGCCAGCAGCTTGGTGCTGGGACCGAACACCGGGGAGCTGTTTTTT CASSLVLGPNTGELFF
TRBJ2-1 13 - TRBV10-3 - TGTGCCATCAGTGTAGGGGAGAACAATGAGCAGTTCTTC CAISVGENNEQFF
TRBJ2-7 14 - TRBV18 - TGTGCCAGCTCACCAACGGGACCGTCGTACGAGCAGTACTTC CASSPTGPSYEQYF
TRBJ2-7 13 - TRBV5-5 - TGTGCCAGCAGCTTGGCCCCTCGGGAGGAGCAGTACTTC CASSLAPREEQYF
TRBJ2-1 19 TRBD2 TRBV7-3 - TGTGCCAGCAGCTTAACTGACCGACTAGCGGGAGAGACCTACAATGAGCAGTTCTTC CASSLTDRLAGETYNEQFF
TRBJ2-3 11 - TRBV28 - TGTGCCAGCAGGAGGGAACGTACGCAGTATTTT CASRRERTQYF
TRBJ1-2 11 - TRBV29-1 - TGCAGCGTGGAATATCAGGGCGGCTACACCTTC CSVEYQGGYTF
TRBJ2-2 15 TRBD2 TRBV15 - TGTGCCACCAGCCCCGGGGGGGACCCACCTGGGGAGCTGTTTTTT CATSPGGDPPGELFF
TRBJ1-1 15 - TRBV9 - TGTGCCAGCAGCACGGAGGGACATCAGAACACTGAAGCTTTCTTT CASSTEGHQNTEAFF
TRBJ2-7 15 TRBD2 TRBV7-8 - TGTGCCAGCAGCTTTGGTTGGGAGGGAGCCTACGAGCAGTACTTC CASSFGWEGAYEQYF
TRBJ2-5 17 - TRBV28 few TGTGCCAGCAGTTCCCCTATCCTTACAGTCCTCAGGGAGACCCAGTACTTC CASSSPILTVLRETQYF
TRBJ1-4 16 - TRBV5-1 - TGCGCCAGCGCGCTAGAACCAGGGTCAACTAATGAAAAACTGTTTTTT CASALEPGSTNEKLFF
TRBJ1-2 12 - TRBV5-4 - TGTGCCAGCAGCCAAGACAGTTATGGCTACACCTTC CASSQDSYGYTF
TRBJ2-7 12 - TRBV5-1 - TGCGCCAGCAGCTTGAGTCGCTACGAGCAGTACTTC CASSLSRYEQYF
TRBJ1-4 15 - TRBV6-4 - TGTGCCAGCAGGGAAGGGAATGTCCCTAATGAAAAACTGTTTTTT CASREGNVPNEKLFF
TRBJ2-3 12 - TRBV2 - TGTGCCAGCAGTGTTGGTACAGATACGCAGTATTTT CASSVGTDTQYF
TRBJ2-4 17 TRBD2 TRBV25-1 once TGTGCCAGCAGTGAACCCCTTGCGGGAGGGCCTATGGACATTCAGTACTTC CASSEPLAGGPMDIQYF
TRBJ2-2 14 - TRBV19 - TGTGCCAGTAGTCGCGCGGTGGACACCGGGGAGCTGTTTTTT CASSRAVDTGELFF